The 2 T cell receptor beta chains listed next were all sequenced from one sample in a study of T cell responses to AZD1222 COVID-19 vaccine. Libraries were prepared by immunoSEQ multiplex PCR; TCRdb keeps only in-frame clonotypes and omits some of them. This sample has some 140,000 clones, with about nine tenths found just once. The sequenced sample was peripheral blood, obtained on day 0 of AZD1222 vaccination. All receptors come from an adult in good health.

The table lists this clone with a few counts. CDR3 nucleotides: TGTGCCAGCAGGGTGATGAACACTGAAGCTTTCTTT. It encodes CASRVMNTEAFF. The chain is built from TRBV2 and TRBJ1-1; D remains ambiguous. Germline assignment: CDR1 SNHLY and CDR2 FYNNEI. The CDR3 consists of 12 residues. Trimming pared 6 bases from V and 0 bases from J, leaving 5 bases between.

The chain joins TRBV3-1 (or the pseudogene TRBV3-2) to TRBJ1-4; D is unclear. Trimming stripped 1 base from V and 5 bases from J, with 11 bases between. This CDR3 has 15 amino acids. Germline values: CDR1 LGHDT, CDR2 YNNKEL (reference sequence). CDR3 nucleotides: TGTGCCAGCAGCCAAGTCCAGTGCATGAATGAAAAACTGTTTTTT. Protein sequence: CASSQVQCMNEKLFF.